One TCR beta chain is described in this entry. The antigen is undetermined. From germline, CDR1 is SGHKS and CDR2 YYEKEE (reference sequence). V dropped 2 bases and J dropped 2; count of bases not matched to a gene: 10. The CDR3 is made up of 17 amino acids. Generated by immunoSEQ multiplex PCR, the TCRdb table keeps only in-frame clones and is missing some. The sample includes tens of thousands of clones, more than 70% seen only once; the top ten take about 5%. This entry comes from a study of T cell responses to AZD1222 COVID-19 vaccine. General observations from the study: All repertoire sampling was performed exclusively after the peak T cell response. Among the donors, most were white British and more were female, and clonal diversity was possibly underestimated.

The sample here was peripheral blood, taken 28 days after the second AZD1222 dose. This chain links TRBV5-5 with TRBJ2-3; 8 bases align to TRBD1. The receptor's source is an adult who received the AZD1222 COVID-19 vaccine. DNA of the CDR3: TGTGCCAGCAGCTTTACAGGACAGGGCTCTGCCACAGATACGCAGTATTTT. Amino acid sequence: CASSFTGQGSATDTQYF.